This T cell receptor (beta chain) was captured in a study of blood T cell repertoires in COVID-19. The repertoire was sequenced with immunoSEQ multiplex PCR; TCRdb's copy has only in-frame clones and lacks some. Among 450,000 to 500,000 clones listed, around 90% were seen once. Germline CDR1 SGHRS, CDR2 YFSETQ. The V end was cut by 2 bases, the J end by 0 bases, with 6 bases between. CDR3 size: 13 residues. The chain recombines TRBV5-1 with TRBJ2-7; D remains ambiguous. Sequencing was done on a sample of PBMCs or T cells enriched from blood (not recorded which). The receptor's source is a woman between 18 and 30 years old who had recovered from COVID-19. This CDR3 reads CASSFAASYEQYF. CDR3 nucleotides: TGCGCCAGCAGCTTCGCGGCCTCCTACGAGCAGTACTTC.